This TCR beta chain was found in a study of T cells after posttransplantation cyclophosphamide. Findings and caveats of the study: Tissue-infiltrating T cells from skin or gut overlapped little with blood T cells.

The naive gate required viable CD3+CD4+ or CD3+CD8+ cells with CCR7+CD45RA+CD45RO-CD95-CD27+CD28+ phenotype. This clone was observed a handful of times. Its specificity is unknown. V was pared by 3 bases and J by 7 bases, with 15 bases between. Per the germline V gene, CDR1 is KGHSH and CDR2 is LQKENI. The CDR3 spans 14 residues. Using immunoSEQ multiplex PCR, the repertoire was profiled, and TCRdb retains in-frame clones only, with some absent. Of under 20,000 clones in the sample, around 95% are singletons; the top ten hold more than 0.25%. The sequence came from a woman in her fifties or sixties in good health and a related stem cell transplant donor. This chain links TRBV18 with TRBJ1-2; D perhaps matches TRBD1 (5 bases). The sequenced sample was naive CD4+ T cells sorted from blood. CDR3 in DNA: TGTGCCAGCTCACCCTCCAGGGACTCTTCTGGCTACACCTTC. This sequence encodes CASSPSRDSSGYTF.